Shown below are 25 T cell receptor beta chains from a single sample sequenced in a study of post-analysis software for immune sequencing data. No antigen has been assigned to these receptors. The library was made from cDNA and included unique molecular identifiers. TCRdb independently ran MiXCR on the PCR reads; one entry per CDR3 protein. Of roughly 600,000 distinct CDR3 sequences in the sample, 44% were seen once. Study-wide results and limits: There were several TRBV segments more frequent in patients than controls, and TRBV5-6, TRBV5-1 and TRBV20-1 were among them.

Material for sequencing was blood. The receptors derive from a girl aged 5-17 years with multiple sclerosis.

This chain links TRBV7-6 with TRBJ2-1; 7 nucleotides align to TRBD2. The J call may be incorrect, as the DNA end agrees better with TRBJ2-7. Germline CDR1 and CDR2: SGHVS and FNYEAQ. This CDR3 has 18 residues. The CDR3: CASSHPLLGAGERGEQYF. CDR3 sequence (DNA): TGTGCCAGCAGCCACCCACTCTTGGGCGCGGGAGAGCGAGGCGAGCAGTACTTC.

The V call is TRBV29-1, the J call TRBJ2-1; TRBD2 aligns across 7 bases. CDR1 is SQVTM, CDR2 ANQGSEA, per germline. CDR3 length: 14 residues. V shed 8 bases and J 2 bases; nucleotides not matched to a gene: 9. The CDR3 coding sequence is TGCAGCTCATTAGCGGGTTTGACCTACAATGAGCAGTTCTTC. Its protein product is CSSLAGLTYNEQFF.

The chain has TRBV20-1 and TRBJ1-2; unclear D gene. Germline CDR1 reads DFQATT; CDR2 reads SNEGSKA (reference sequence). V lost 3 bases to trimming and J lost 5 bases, with 16 bases between them. The CDR3 spans 14 residues. CDR3 amino acids: CSARLTRTFYGYTF. The CDR3 DNA reads TGCAGTGCTAGGCTGACAAGGACCTTTTATGGCTACACCTTC.

The chain couples TRBV12-3 or TRBV12-4 to TRBJ1-2; D remains ambiguous. The CDR3 is 15 amino acids. The V end was cut by 0 bases, the J end by 8 bases, with 16 bases between. The CDR3 DNA reads as TGTGCCAGCAGTTTAGCCCGTGAAACGGTTATAGGCTACACCTTC. This encodes CASSLARETVIGYTF.

This clonotype was seen a single time. One end of the junction fails to match germline, which may point to a read error. The chain has TRBV7-2 and TRBJ2-1; a possible D gene is TRBD2 (6 bases). The CDR3 contains 15 residues. From germline, CDR1 is SGHTA and CDR2 FQGNSA. The CDR3 sequence is CAGSLSGSSYNEQFF. Written as DNA, the CDR3 is TGTGCCGGCAGCTTAAGCGGGTCCTCCTACAATGAGCAGTTCTTC.

The chain has TRBV20-1 and TRBJ2-1, with D perhaps matching TRBD1 or TRBD2 (5 bases each). Looked up from germline, CDR1 is DFQATT and CDR2 is SNEGSKA (reference sequence). The CDR3 sequence is 15 residues long. V dropped 0 bases and J dropped 5 bases, with 14 bases sitting between them. In DNA form, the CDR3 reads TGCAGTGCTAGAGACGTGGGGGAGCAGGACAATGAGCAGTTCTTC. Protein product: CSARDVGEQDNEQFF.

This clonotype was observed a handful of times. V is TRBV29-1 and J is TRBJ2-5, with D uncertain. The J call may be faulty, since TRBJ2-7 better matches the DNA end. Germline CDR1 reads SQVTM; CDR2 reads ANQGSEA. The CDR3 length is 14 residues. The chain's CDR3 is CSVEEVGQSYEQYF. CDR3 sequence (DNA): TGCAGCGTTGAAGAAGTTGGGCAGTCCTACGAGCAGTACTTC.

The rearrangement uses TRBV12-3 or TRBV12-4 and TRBJ2-3, with 9 bases that match TRBD1. The CDR3 has 15 residues. Unmatched junction bases numbered 8, after V lost 4 bases and J lost 6 bases. The DNA of the CDR3 is TGTGCCAGCAGTTCCTCCCGGGACAGGGTGGATACGCAGTATTTT. Its protein is CASSSSRDRVDTQYF.

This clonotype was seen a handful of times. The genes are TRBV12-3 or TRBV12-4 and TRBJ2-1; 11 bases agree with TRBD2. V was clipped by 1 base and J by 4 bases; unmatched bases: 6. The CDR3 is 17 residues long. CDR3 DNA: TGTGCCAGCAGTTTAGTTAGCGGGAGGGCCGGGTACAATGAGCAGTTCTTC. It translates to CASSLVSGRAGYNEQFF.

Only a few counts were recorded for this clonotype. This chain connects TRBV29-1 to TRBJ1-4; 11 bases are shared with TRBD1. V trimming: 7 bases; J trimming: 8 bases; junction bases outside the gene matches: 6. Germline V gives CDR1 SQVTM, CDR2 ANQGSEA. The CDR3 has 13 residues. This chain's CDR3 is CSATGQGAEKLFF. The CDR3, as DNA: TGCAGCGCTACCGGACAGGGGGCGGAAAAACTGTTTTTT.

The chain has TRBV29-1 and TRBJ1-4, with 7 bases identical to TRBD1. The CDR3 is made up of 16 amino acids. Trimming removed 1 base from V and 7 bases from J; junction bases left unmatched: 12. The germline V gene encodes CDR1 SQVTM and CDR2 ANQGSEA. Here the CDR3 DNA reads TGCAGCGTTGAAGTCATACAGGGGCGTCCCGGTGAAAAACTGTTTTTT. Its protein is CSVEVIQGRPGEKLFF. Full variable domain (outside the CDR3, taken from reference TRBV29-1 and TRBJ1-4): SAVISQKPSRDICQRGTSLTIQCQVDSQVTMMFWYRQQPGQSLTLIATANQGSEATYESGFVIDKFPISRPNLTFSTLTVSNMSPEDSSIYLCSVEVIQGRPGEKLFFGSGTQLSVL.

The genes are TRBV5-1 and TRBJ2-7; 7 positions match TRBD2. Judging by the DNA end, TRBJ2-5 fits better; the J call may be wrong. The CDR3 length is 16 residues. CDR1 is SGHRS and CDR2 is YFSETQ in the germline V gene. The CDR3 DNA reads TGCGCCAGCAGCTTGGGTCCGGGACTACGGCGAGAGACCCAGTACTTC. It codes for CASSLGPGLRRETQYF.

V is TRBV20-1 and J is TRBJ2-3; D not resolved. This CDR3 comprises 15 residues. The V gene lost 5 bases and the J gene lost 4 bases, with 19 bases spanning the gap. The germline CDR1 and CDR2 sequences are DFQATT and SNEGSKA (reference sequence). This CDR3 is CSADDSRLRSDTQYF. CDR3 bases: TGCAGTGCTGATGACTCACGCCTAAGGTCAGATACGCAGTATTTT.

V is TRBV20-1 and J is TRBJ2-5; D is perhaps TRBD2 (6 bases). The CDR3 totals 14 residues. Per germline, CDR1 DFQATT and CDR2 SNEGSKA (reference sequence). The V end was cut by 6 bases, the J end by 2 bases, with 16 bases between. CDR3 nucleotides: TGCAGTGCACCCTGGGGGGAGCAACAAGAGACCCAGTACTTC. Protein: CSAPWGEQQETQYF.

This clonotype was detected only a few times. This chain uses TRBV7-9 with TRBJ1-1; 7 positions match TRBD1. The CDR3 runs 18 residues. Unmatched junction bases numbered 17, after V lost 6 bases and J lost 1 base. Germline V gives CDR1 SEHNR, CDR2 FQNEAQ (reference sequence). The CDR3 spells CASSQGDYKGRGNTEAFF. In nucleotides, the CDR3 is TGTGCCAGCAGTCAGGGGGACTACAAAGGGCGAGGGAACACTGAAGCTTTCTTT.

This clonotype was seen a handful of times. This chain links TRBV2 with TRBJ2-5; tentative D call: TRBD1 (6 bases). CDR1 SNHLY and CDR2 FYNNEI come from the germline V gene. The CDR3 extends over 13 amino acids. V was shortened by 4 bases and J by 4 bases, with 10 bases between the two germline ends. DNA of the CDR3: TGTGCCAGCAGTGTGGACAGTTCAGAGACCCAGTACTTC. Its protein is CASSVDSSETQYF.

This clonotype has just a few counts. This chain links TRBV9 with TRBJ2-1; 7 nucleotides agree with TRBD2. This CDR3 contains 15 residues. The V gene's germline CDR1 is SGDLS and CDR2 YYNGEE. The junction had 4 bases not matched to a gene; V was cut back by 0 bases and J by 4 bases. DNA of the CDR3: TGTGCCAGCAGCGTAGGAGCGGGATGGTACAATGAGCAGTTCTTC. Encoded protein: CASSVGAGWYNEQFF.

The chain employs TRBV5-1 and TRBJ2-1, with D unresolved. Germline values: CDR1 SGHRS, CDR2 YFSETQ. There are 12 residues in the CDR3. V was trimmed by 2 bases and J by 8 bases, leaving 8 bases between them. The CDR3 DNA sequence: TGCGCCAGCAGCTTTTCATACGATGAGCAGTTCTTC. It yields the protein CASSFSYDEQFF.

The CDR3 loop is CASSQGGAGDTQYF. In DNA form, the CDR3 reads TGTGCCAGCAGCCAAGGAGGGGCCGGAGATACGCAGTATTTT. The rearrangement links TRBV14 to TRBJ2-3; D may be TRBD1 or TRBD2 (5 bases each). V was cut by 1 base and J by 5 bases, with 10 bases left in between. CDR3 size: 14 residues. CDR1 is SGHDN and CDR2 is FVKESK in the germline V gene.

The chain joins TRBV20-1 to TRBJ2-3; D perhaps matches TRBD2 (5 bases). The germline V gene encodes CDR1 DFQATT and CDR2 SNEGSKA (reference sequence). The V end was cut by 0 bases, the J end by 4 bases, with 20 bases between. This CDR3 has 17 amino acids. CDR3 bases: TGCAGTGCTAGAGATATGGTCCTCGGGATTGGCGCAGATACGCAGTATTTT. This translates into CSARDMVLGIGADTQYF.

The chain links TRBV7-8 to TRBJ2-3; 9 bases are shared with TRBD1. Germline CDR1 reads SGHVS; CDR2 reads FQNEAQ. The junction had 5 bases not matched to a gene; V was cut back by 6 bases and J by 4 bases. CDR3 size: 14 residues. The CDR3 DNA sequence: TGTGCCAGCAGTACAGGGGGCTTGCCAGATACGCAGTATTTT. Its translation: CASSTGGLPDTQYF.

CDR3 DNA: TGTGCCAGCAGTTTCTACAGGGCTCATAATTCACCCCTCCACTTT. It encodes CASSFYRAHNSPLHF. The chain recombines TRBV28 with TRBJ1-6; weak D call: TRBD1 (6 bases). The germline V gene has CDR1 MDHEN and CDR2 SYDVKM. With 3 bases removed from V and 5 bases from J, the gap between germline ends came to 11 bases. There are 15 residues in the CDR3.

A note on this clonotype: One junction end disagrees with the germline gene, perhaps due to a read error. V usage is TRBV20-1 and J usage is TRBJ1-2; unclear D gene. CDR3 size: 12 residues. Germline values: CDR1 DFQATT, CDR2 SNEGSKA (reference sequence). The CDR3 region has the DNA TGCAGTGCTAGAGAGGACGGGGATGGCCACACCTTC. This translates into CSAREDGDGHTF.

This chain connects TRBV20-1 to TRBJ2-7, with 14 bases that match TRBD2. V dropped 3 bases and J dropped 3; count of bases not matched to a gene: 1. Germline V gene sequence: CDR1 DFQATT, CDR2 SNEGSKA (reference sequence). The CDR3 consists of 14 residues. This chain's CDR3 is CSARGTSGSYEQYF. CDR3 DNA: TGCAGTGCTAGGGGGACTAGCGGGAGCTACGAGCAGTACTTC.

This clonotype has only a few counts. The gene calls are TRBV6-6 and TRBJ2-7; the D gene is possibly TRBD2 (7 bases). The germline V gene has CDR1 MNHNY and CDR2 SVGAGI (reference sequence). V was shortened by 0 bases and J by 2 bases, with 14 bases between the two germline ends. This CDR3 is built from 16 residues. The CDR3 region is CASSYSGGGRPYEQYF. As DNA, the CDR3 is TGTGCCAGCAGTTACTCGGGCGGGGGCCGTCCCTACGAGCAGTACTTC.